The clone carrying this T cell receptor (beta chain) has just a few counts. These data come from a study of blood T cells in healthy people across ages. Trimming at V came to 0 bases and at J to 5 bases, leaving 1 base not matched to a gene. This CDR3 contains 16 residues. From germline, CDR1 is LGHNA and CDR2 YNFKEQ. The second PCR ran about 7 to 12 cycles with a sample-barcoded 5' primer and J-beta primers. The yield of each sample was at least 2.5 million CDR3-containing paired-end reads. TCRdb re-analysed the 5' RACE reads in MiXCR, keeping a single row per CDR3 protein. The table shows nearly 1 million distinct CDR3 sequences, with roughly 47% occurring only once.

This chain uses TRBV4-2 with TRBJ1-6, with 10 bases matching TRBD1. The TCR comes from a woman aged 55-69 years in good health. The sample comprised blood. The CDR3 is CASSQEGQGDNSPLHF. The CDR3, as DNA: TGTGCCAGCAGCCAAGAAGGACAGGGGGATAATTCACCCCTCCACTTT.